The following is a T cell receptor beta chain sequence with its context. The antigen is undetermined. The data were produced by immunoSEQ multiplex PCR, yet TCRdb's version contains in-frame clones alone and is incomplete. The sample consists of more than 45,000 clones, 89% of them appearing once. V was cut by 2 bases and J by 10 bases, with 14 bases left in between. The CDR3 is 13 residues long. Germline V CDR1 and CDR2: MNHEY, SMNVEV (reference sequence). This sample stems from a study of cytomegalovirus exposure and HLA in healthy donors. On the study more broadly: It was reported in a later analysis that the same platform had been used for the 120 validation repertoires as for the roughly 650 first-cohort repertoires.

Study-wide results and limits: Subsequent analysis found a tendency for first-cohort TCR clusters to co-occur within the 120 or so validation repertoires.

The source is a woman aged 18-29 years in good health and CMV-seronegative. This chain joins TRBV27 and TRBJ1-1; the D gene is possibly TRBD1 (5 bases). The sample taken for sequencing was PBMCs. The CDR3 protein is CASSLRGGWIAFF. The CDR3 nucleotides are TGTGCCAGCAGTTTAAGGGGCGGTTGGATAGCTTTCTTT.